This TCR beta chain came from a study of cytomegalovirus exposure and HLA in healthy donors. Donors were nominally healthy when sampled, though unrecorded immune exposures were likely. Comments on this clone: Its antigen is currently unknown.

General study findings and limits: Many donors shared some public TCRs, even though most TCR sequences were rare. Most likely, a cluster of highly shared sequence variants arose as a sequencing artifact. As immune exposure information, only CMV serostatus was available.

In the PCR, 60 Vbeta and 13 Jbeta primers were used. Assay used: immunoSEQ multiplex PCR; TCRdb lists only in-frame clones, some missing. Of approximately 220,000 clones in the sample, about 74% were seen once. The J segment lost 3 bases and the V segment lost 2 bases, leaving 2 bases of the junction unmatched. The V gene's germline CDR1 is LGHNA and CDR2 YNFKEQ. The CDR3 sequence is 15 residues long. The sample taken for sequencing was PBMCs. This clonotype was sampled from a middle-aged man in good health and CMV-seronegative. This chain connects TRBV4-2 to TRBJ2-5; TRBD2 matches at 11 bases. In DNA, the CDR3 is TGTGCCAGCAGCCAACAGACTAGCGGGGAAGAGACCCAGTACTTC. This translates into CASSQQTSGEETQYF.